What follows describes a single T cell receptor beta chain. Its target antigen remains unknown. No much larger clone is present one base from it, and per-base qualities are unavailable. What this sample's time point label stands for: less than 25 weeks on oral tofacitinib. The sample's treatment or condition label is to be understood as: oral pan-JAK inhibitor, 5-10 mg twice daily. From alopecia areata patients, peripheral blood was collected along with lesional scalp punch biopsies. PBMCs were isolated by density centrifugation and stained for CD3, CD4 and CD8, and CD4+ and CD8+ T cells were sorted on a FACSAria. This sample stems from a study of CD8+ T cells in alopecia areata (dated by TCRdb to 2016 to 2019). As for the study more broadly: Treated patients were enrolled in an open-label pilot trial of oral tofacitinib, 5 to 10 mg twice daily, for moderate-to-severe alopecia areata. Tofacitinib was given for 6 to 18 months, followed by 6 months of follow-up off drug to assess delayed response and recurrence. The SALT score, which quantifies the percentage of affected scalp surface area, was used to measure disease severity in treated patients. The study used high-throughput TCRbeta sequencing to examine T cell clonal expansion in alopecia areata, in both the C3H/HeJ mouse model and human patients. In humans, TCRbeta sequencing was performed on scalp tissue and on sorted CD4+ and CD8+ peripheral blood T cells from healthy controls and from patients with patchy or totalis/universalis alopecia areata. Tofacitinib-treated patients had biopsies at baseline and at 4 and 24 weeks of treatment, with a later scalp biopsy in several patients. Scalp clonality was compared among normal scalp (n=4), patchy alopecia areata scalp (n=8), and alopecia totalis/universalis scalp (n=8). RNA was extracted with the PAXgene miRNA kit for fixed scalp, the miRNeasy kit for PBMCs, and the RNeasy kit for mouse skin. Amplification of TCRbeta CDR3 regions was done by immunoSEQ multiplex PCR using 35 Vbeta forward primers and 13 Jbeta reverse primers. Broad study findings and their caveats: Tofacitinib significantly lowered scalp clonality and the number of expanded CD8+ clones among the top 100 scalp clones. Many expanded lesional clones were found to persist in scalp and blood during tofacitinib treatment, and relapse after treatment cessation may be partly explained by this persistence. Because the treated cohort was small and had only one nonresponder, larger studies are needed to examine links between baseline CD8+ expansion and response. Higher clonality and more expanded CD8+ clones were observed in lesional scalp than in normal scalp, particularly in alopecia totalis/universalis, a finding suggestive of antigenic drive. Resident alphabeta T cells in normal human skin are also sequenced, complicating scalp TCR repertoire analysis, unlike mouse skin dominated by gammadelta T cells. Shared TCR sequences between patients were less evident than in mice, which may be partly attributable to HLA diversity in the patient population.

The germline V gene provides CDR1 MGHDK and CDR2 SYGVNS. The CDR3 contains 12 residues, cysteine and phenylalanine counted. Just CDR3 DNA is preserved here, 36 bases in frame from base 1. V lost 0 bases and J lost 7 bases; the stretch between them is 3 bases long. Library preparation employed the immunoSEQ multiplex PCR assay. To provide template for TCR sequencing, every sample had RNA extracted and reverse transcribed into cDNA. SuperScript III was used to make first-strand cDNA, primed with a 2:1 mix of oligo-dT and random hexamers. Amplification bias was assessed with a synthetic immune receptor repertoire, and residual bias was removed computationally. The original pipeline was this. After raw reads were preprocessed to remove errors, the CDR3 was defined following IMGT conventions as running from the conserved cysteine to phenylalanine. Clonality was computed by normalizing Shannon entropy by log2 of the number of productive unique TCRs and subtracting the result from 1. Whether each scalp clone was CD4 or CD8 was inferred by checking scalp TCRbeta sequences against the CD4 and CD8 repertoires from sorted blood. TCRdb took this table from immuneACCESS and kept in-frame rearrangements with V and J called. Such tables lack part of the clones; where checked against another copy, unresolved V genes explain under half of the gap, and the rest is unexplained. V and J calls and clone size are given by that table; D and trimming were obtained from the DNA. The sample table holds 190,000 or so clones, of which around 50% were seen once. The top ten clones comprise 10% to 15% of the sample.

The source is a human donor with alopecia areata. Sequences were derived from CD8+ T cells sorted from blood, sampled at week 24, from a patient treated with tofacitinib. The sequence is built from TRBV25-1 and TRBJ1-4; too little of a D gene remains to name it. The DNA sequence is as follows: TGTGCCAGCAGTGAATATATTGAAAAACTGTTTTTT. This codes for CASSEYIEKLFF. The variable domain in full, with residues beyond the CDR3 obtained from the reference TRBV25-1 and TRBJ1-4 genes, is EADIYQTPRYLVIGTGKKITLECSQTMGHDKMYWYQQDPGMELHLIHYSYGVNSTEKGDLSSESTVSRIRTEHFPLTLESARPSHTSQYLCASSEYIEKLFFGSGTQLSVL.